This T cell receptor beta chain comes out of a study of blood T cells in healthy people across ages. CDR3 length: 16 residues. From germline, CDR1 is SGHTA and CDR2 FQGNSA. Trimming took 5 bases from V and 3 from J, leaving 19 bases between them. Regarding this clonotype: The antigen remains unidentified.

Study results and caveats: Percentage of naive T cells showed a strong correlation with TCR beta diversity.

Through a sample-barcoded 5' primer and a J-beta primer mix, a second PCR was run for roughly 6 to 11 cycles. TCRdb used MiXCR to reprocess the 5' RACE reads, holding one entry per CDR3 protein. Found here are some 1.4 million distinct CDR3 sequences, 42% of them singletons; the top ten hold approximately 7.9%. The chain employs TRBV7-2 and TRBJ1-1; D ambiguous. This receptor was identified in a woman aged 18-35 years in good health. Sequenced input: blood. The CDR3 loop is CASSPRRGKTDTEAFF. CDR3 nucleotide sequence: TGTGCCAGCAGCCCCAGACGAGGGAAGACGGACACTGAAGCTTTCTTT. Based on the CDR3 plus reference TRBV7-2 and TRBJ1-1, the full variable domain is GAGVSQSPSNKVTEKGKDVELRCDPISGHTALYWYRQSLGQGLEFLIYFQGNSAPDKSGLPSDRFSAERTGGSVSTLTIQRTQQEDSAVYLCASSPRRGKTDTEAFFGQGTRLTVV.